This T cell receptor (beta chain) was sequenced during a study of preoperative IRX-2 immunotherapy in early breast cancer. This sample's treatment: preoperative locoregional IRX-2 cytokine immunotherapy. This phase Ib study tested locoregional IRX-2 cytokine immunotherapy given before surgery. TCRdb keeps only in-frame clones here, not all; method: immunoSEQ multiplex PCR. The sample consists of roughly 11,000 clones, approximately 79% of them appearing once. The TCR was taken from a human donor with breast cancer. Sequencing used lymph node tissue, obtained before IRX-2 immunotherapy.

The CDR3 loop is CASSSADQNTEAFF. The CDR3, as DNA: TGCGCCAGCAGCTCCGCGGATCAGAACACTGAAGCTTTCTTT. The rearrangement joins TRBV10-2 to TRBJ1-1; D gene uncertain. Trimming took off 6 bases at V and 1 base at J, with 12 bases between the two ends. The length of the CDR3 is 14 residues. Per the germline V gene, CDR1 is WSHSY and CDR2 is SAAADI.